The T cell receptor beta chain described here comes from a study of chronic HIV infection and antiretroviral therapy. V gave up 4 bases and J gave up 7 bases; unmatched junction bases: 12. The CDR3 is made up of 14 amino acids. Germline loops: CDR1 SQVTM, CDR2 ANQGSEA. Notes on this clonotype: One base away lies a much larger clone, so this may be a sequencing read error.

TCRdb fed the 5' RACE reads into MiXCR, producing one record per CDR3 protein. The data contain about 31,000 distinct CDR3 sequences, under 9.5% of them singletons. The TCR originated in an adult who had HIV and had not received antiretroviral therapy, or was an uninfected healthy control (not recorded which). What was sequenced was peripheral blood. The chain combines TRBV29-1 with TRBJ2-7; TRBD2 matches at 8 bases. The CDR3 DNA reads TGCAGCGTTGGTTCTAGGCTCCGGGGGGGAGAGCAGTACTTC. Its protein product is CSVGSRLRGGEQYF.